This entry features one T cell receptor beta chain sequence. What it binds is not known. The CDR3 is made up of 14 amino acids. V dropped 2 bases and J dropped 4; count of bases not matched to a gene: 4. Germline CDR1 and CDR2: MDHEN and SYDVKM. The primer mix had 60 Vbeta and 13 Jbeta primers. The table came from immunoSEQ multiplex PCR; TCRdb's copy has only in-frame clones and leaves some out. The table has 100,000 to 150,000 clones, just under 75% seen once. This sample was taken from a study of cytomegalovirus exposure and HLA in healthy donors. Whole-study results and caveats: A few chains tied to CMV proved CMV antigen-specific in vitro. With DRB1 most and HLA-C fewest, TCR association rates differed between HLA loci in a later analysis.

The sequence was collected from a man aged 35 to 55 in good health and CMV-seropositive. The specimen sequenced was PBMCs. The chain is built from TRBV28 and TRBJ2-7; 8 bases line up with TRBD1. CDR3 loop: CASSLRDRIYEQYF. CDR3 coding DNA: TGTGCCAGCAGTTTAAGGGACAGGATATACGAGCAGTACTTC. Full variable domain (missing parts from reference TRBV28 and TRBJ2-7): DVKVTQSSRYLVKRTGEKVFLECVQDMDHENMFWYRQDPGLGLRLIYFSYDVKMKEKGDIPEGYSVSREKKERFSLILESASTNQTSMYLCASSLRDRIYEQYFGPGTRLTVT.